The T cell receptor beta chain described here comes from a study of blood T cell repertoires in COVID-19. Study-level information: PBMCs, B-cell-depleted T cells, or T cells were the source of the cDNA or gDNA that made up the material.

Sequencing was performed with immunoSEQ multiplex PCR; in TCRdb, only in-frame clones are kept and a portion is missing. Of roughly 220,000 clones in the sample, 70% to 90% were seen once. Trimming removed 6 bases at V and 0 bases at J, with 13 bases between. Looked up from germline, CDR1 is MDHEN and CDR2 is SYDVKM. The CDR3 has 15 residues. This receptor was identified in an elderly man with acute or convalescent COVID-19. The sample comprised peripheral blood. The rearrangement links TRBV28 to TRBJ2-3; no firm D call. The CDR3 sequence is CASRPALTSTDTQYF. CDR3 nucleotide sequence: TGTGCCAGCAGGCCCGCCCTGACAAGCACAGATACGCAGTATTTT.